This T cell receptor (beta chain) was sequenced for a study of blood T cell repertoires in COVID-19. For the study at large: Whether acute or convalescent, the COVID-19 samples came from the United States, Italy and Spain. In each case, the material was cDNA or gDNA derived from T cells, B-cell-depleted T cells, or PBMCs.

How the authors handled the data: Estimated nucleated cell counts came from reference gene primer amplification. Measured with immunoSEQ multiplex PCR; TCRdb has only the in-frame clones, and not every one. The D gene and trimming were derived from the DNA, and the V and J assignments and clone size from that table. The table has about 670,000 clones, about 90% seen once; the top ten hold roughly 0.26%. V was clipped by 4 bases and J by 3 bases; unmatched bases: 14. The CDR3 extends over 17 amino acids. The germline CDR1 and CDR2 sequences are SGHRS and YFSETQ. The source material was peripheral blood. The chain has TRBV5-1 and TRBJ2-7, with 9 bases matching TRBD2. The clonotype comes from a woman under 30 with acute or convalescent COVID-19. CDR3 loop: CASSKDAGGPKSYEQYF. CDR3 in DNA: TGCGCCAGCAGCAAGGACGCGGGGGGGCCCAAGAGCTACGAGCAGTACTTC. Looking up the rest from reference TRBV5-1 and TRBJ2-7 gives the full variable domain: KAGVTQTPRYLIKTRGQQVTLSCSPISGHRSVSWYQQTPGQGLQFLFEYFSETQRNKGNFPGRFSGRQFSNSRSEMNVSTLELGDSALYLCASSKDAGGPKSYEQYFGPGTRLTVT.